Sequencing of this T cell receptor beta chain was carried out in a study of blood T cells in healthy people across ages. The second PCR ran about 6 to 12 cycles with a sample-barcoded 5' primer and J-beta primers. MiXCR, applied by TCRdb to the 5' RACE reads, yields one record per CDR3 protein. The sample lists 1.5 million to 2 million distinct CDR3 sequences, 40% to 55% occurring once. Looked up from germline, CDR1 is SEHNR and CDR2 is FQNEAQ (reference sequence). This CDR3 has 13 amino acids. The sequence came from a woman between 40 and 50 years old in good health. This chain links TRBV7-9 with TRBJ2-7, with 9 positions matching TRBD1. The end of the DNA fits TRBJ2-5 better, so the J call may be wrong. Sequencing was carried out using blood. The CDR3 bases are TGTGCCATCACGGGACAGGGCGGTGAGACCCAGTACTTC. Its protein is CAITGQGGETQYF.